The 10 T cell receptor beta chains listed next were all sequenced from one sample in a study of shared clonotypes between healthy human individuals. Sequenced by immunoSEQ multiplex PCR; TCRdb stores in-frame clones only, minus some. The sample includes more than 1.2 million clones, about 98.5% of them seen just once. Sequenced sample: naive CD4+ T cells sorted from blood. Subset reported: CD45RA+ positively selected. The source of these receptors is a man aged 30-40 years in good health.

V usage is TRBV27 and J usage is TRBJ2-7; 8 nucleotides align to TRBD1. Germline lookup yields CDR1 MNHEY and CDR2 SMNVEV (reference sequence). The CDR3 is made up of 15 amino acids. J lost 7 bases, V lost 5 bases, and 13 bases had no gene match. CDR3 DNA sequence: TGTGCCAGCAGTGGTAGACAGGGGAAAATCGGGGAGCAGTACTTC. Protein product: CASSGRQGKIGEQYF.

The genes are TRBV5-1 and TRBJ2-2; 13 bases are a match to TRBD2. The germline CDR1 and CDR2 sequences are SGHRS and YFSETQ. The V gene end was trimmed by 4 bases and the J gene end by 4 bases; junction bases not matched to a gene: 13. The length of the CDR3 is 19 residues. DNA for the CDR3: TGCGCCAGCAGCCTATCACGGACTAGCGGGAGCCTAAGCACCGGGGAGCTGTTTTTT. The encoded protein is CASSLSRTSGSLSTGELFF.

The chain employs TRBV27 and TRBJ1-3; tentatively, D is TRBD1 (5 bases). This CDR3 region has 17 residues. CDR1 and CDR2 from the germline V gene are MNHEY and SMNVEV (reference sequence). Trimming cost V 4 bases and J 1 base, with 17 bases left between them. Written as DNA, the CDR3 is TGTGCCAGCAGTTCCATCCCCCCCGGGGCTTCTGGAAACACCATATATTTT. Protein product: CASSSIPPGASGNTIYF.

CDR3 nucleotides: TGTGCCAGCAGCACAAATTTCGGGGCGCAAGACGAGCAGTACTTC. Translating gives CASSTNFGAQDEQYF. The rearrangement uses TRBV5-4 and TRBJ2-7, with D possibly being TRBD1 or TRBD2 (5 bases each). The CDR3 loop spans 15 amino acids. V was trimmed by 4 bases and J by 5 bases, leaving 19 bases between them. The germline gives CDR1 SGHNT, CDR2 YYREEE (reference sequence). The whole variable domain, remainder taken from reference TRBV5-4 and TRBJ2-7, is ETGVTQSPTHLIKTRGQQVTLRCSSQSGHNTVSWYQQALGQGPQFIFQYYREEENGRGNFPPRFSGLQFPNYSSELNVNALELDDSALYLCASSTNFGAQDEQYFGPGTRLTVT.

This sequence joins TRBV11-3 and TRBJ1-1; the D is unclear. This CDR3 is 13 amino acids long. Per the germline V gene, CDR1 is SGHNT and CDR2 is YENEEA. Trimming stripped 8 bases from V and 4 bases from J, with 14 bases between. CDR3 sequence: CASSWTSATEAFF. The CDR3 DNA is TGTGCCAGCTCCTGGACCTCAGCCACTGAAGCTTTCTTT.

A remark on this clone: The sample contains more than one DNA sequence encoding this CDR3. The chain combines TRBV6-1 with TRBJ2-1, with TRBD2 identical over 13 bases. Losses at the gene ends were 6 bases for V and 10 bases for J; bases not matched to a gene: 6. The CDR3 consists of 14 residues. Per the germline V gene, CDR1 is MNHNS and CDR2 is SASEGT. The CDR3 loop reads CASSGLAGAGEQFF. The CDR3 nucleotides are TGTGCCAGCAGCGGACTAGCGGGAGCGGGGGAGCAGTTCTTC.

As for this clone: Distinct nucleotide sequences in the sample also encode this CDR3. V is TRBV28 and J is TRBJ1-1, with no clear D. The CDR3 has 12 amino acids. CDR1 MDHEN and CDR2 SYDVKM come from the germline V gene. Trimming stripped 4 bases from V and 0 bases from J, with 3 bases between. CDR3: CASSSVNTEAFF. CDR3 nucleotide sequence: TGTGCCAGCAGTTCCGTGAACACTGAAGCTTTCTTT.

The chain combines TRBV6-1 with TRBJ2-2; D may be TRBD2 (6 bases). Germline CDR1 is MNHNS and CDR2 is SASEGT. Trimming took 4 bases from V and 5 from J, leaving 11 bases between them. CDR3 size: 14 residues. The CDR3 protein is CASSGGLQTGELFF. In DNA form, the CDR3 reads TGTGCCAGCAGTGGGGGACTTCAAACCGGGGAGCTGTTTTTT.

This clone was picked up one time. J is TRBJ1-4 and V is TRBV4-2; 10 bases line up with TRBD1. V shed 0 bases, J shed 8 bases, and the junction held 3 bases outside the gene matches. The CDR3 has 15 residues. CDR1 is LGHNA, CDR2 YNFKEQ, per germline. For the CDR3, the DNA is TGTGCCAGCAGCCAAGAGGACAGGGGGGGAGAAAAACTGTTTTTT. This codes for CASSQEDRGGEKLFF.

The chain combines TRBV5-1 with TRBJ1-5; 10 bases agree with TRBD1. With V trimmed by 3 bases and J by 11 bases, 8 bases remained unmatched. This CDR3 is built from 14 residues. Germline V gene sequence: CDR1 SGHRS, CDR2 YFSETQ. Here the CDR3 reads CASSSGTGEVAQHF. The CDR3 DNA follows: TGCGCCAGCAGCTCCGGGACAGGGGAGGTGGCCCAGCATTTT.